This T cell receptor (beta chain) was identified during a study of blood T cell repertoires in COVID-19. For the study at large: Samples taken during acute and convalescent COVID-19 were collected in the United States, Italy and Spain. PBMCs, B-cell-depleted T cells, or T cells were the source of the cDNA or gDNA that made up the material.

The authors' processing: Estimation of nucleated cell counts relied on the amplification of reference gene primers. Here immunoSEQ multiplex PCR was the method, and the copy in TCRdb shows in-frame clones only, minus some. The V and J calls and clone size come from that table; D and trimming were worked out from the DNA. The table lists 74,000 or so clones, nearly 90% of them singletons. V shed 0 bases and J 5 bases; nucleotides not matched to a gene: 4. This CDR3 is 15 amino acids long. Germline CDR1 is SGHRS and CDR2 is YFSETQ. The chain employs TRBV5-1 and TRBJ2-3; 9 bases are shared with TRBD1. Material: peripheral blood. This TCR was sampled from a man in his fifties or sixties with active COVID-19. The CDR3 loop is CASSLGGTGLDTQYF. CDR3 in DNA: TGCGCCAGCAGCTTGGGCGGGACAGGGTTAGATACGCAGTATTTT.